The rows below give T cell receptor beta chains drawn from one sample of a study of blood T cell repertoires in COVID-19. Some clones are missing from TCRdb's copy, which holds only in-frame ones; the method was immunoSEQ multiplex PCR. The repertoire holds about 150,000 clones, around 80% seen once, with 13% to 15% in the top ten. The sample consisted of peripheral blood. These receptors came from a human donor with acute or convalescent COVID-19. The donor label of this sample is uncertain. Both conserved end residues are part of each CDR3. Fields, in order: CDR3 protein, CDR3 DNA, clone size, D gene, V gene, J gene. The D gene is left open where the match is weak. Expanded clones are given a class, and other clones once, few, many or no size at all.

CASSIGLAFYEQYF	TGTGCCAGCAGCATAGGACTAGCTTTCTACGAGCAGTACTTC	NA	TRBD2	TRBV5-5	TRBJ2-7
CASSLQPRGFTDTQYF	TGCGCCAGCAGCTTACAGCCGAGGGGGTTCACAGATACGCAGTATTTT	NA	NA	TRBV5-1	TRBJ2-3
CASSLADRNQPQHF	TGTGCCAGCAGCTTAGCGGACAGGAATCAGCCCCAGCATTTT	NA	TRBD1	TRBV7-9	TRBJ1-5
CAWSATFYEQYF	TGTGCCTGGAGTGCGACATTCTACGAGCAGTACTTC	NA	NA	TRBV30	TRBJ2-7
CASSFLPQPQHF	TGTGCCAGCAGTTTTCTCCCTCAGCCCCAGCATTTT	NA	NA	TRBV12-3/TRBV12-4	TRBJ1-5
CASSRTGASSSYEQYF	TGTGCCAGCAGCAGAACAGGGGCGTCGAGCTCCTACGAGCAGTACTTC	NA	TRBD1	TRBV7-2	TRBJ2-7
CASRGISRSHTDTQYF	TGCGCCAGCCGCGGGATCTCTAGATCCCACACAGATACGCAGTATTTT	NA	NA	TRBV10-2	TRBJ2-3
CASSQDKETQYF	TGTGCCAGCAGCCAAGATAAAGAGACCCAGTACTTC	NA	NA	TRBV4-2	TRBJ2-5
CASSFRAGRSTDTQYF	TGCGCCAGCAGCTTTCGAGCAGGGCGGAGCACAGATACGCAGTATTTT	once	NA	TRBV5-1	TRBJ2-3
CASSQDVRSYGYTF	TGCGCCAGCAGCCAAGATGTACGGAGCTATGGCTACACCTTC	NA	NA	TRBV4-1	TRBJ1-2
CASRDSWDRDTDTQYF	TGTGCCAGTAGAGATAGTTGGGACAGGGATACAGATACGCAGTATTTT	NA	TRBD1	TRBV19	TRBJ2-3
CASSPGTAGEKLFF	TGTGCCAGCAGCCCCGGGACAGCAGGAGAAAAACTGTTTTTT	once	TRBD1	TRBV2	TRBJ1-4
CASSEGQGAVYEQYF	TGTGCCAGCAGTGAAGGGCAGGGGGCCGTTTACGAGCAGTACTTC	NA	TRBD1	TRBV6-1	TRBJ2-7
CASSYEEGTEAFF	TGTGCCAGCAGTTATGAGGAGGGGACTGAAGCTTTCTTT	NA	NA	TRBV6-5	TRBJ1-1
CASSSAGGFSQYF	TGCGCCAGCAGCTCCGCAGGGGGCTTCAGTCAGTACTTC	NA	TRBD1	TRBV5-1	TRBJ2-4
CASSFRTGLNYGYTF	TGTGCCAGCAGCTTTAGAACGGGACTGAACTATGGCTACACCTTC	NA	NA	TRBV7-2	TRBJ1-2
CASSLRGSAQETQYF	TGTGCCAGCAGCCTTAGGGGGTCAGCCCAAGAGACCCAGTACTTC	NA	NA	TRBV6-5	TRBJ2-5
CACKTAYEQYF	TGTGCCTGCAAGACAGCCTACGAGCAGTACTTC	NA	NA	TRBV30	TRBJ2-7
CASSRGDRGSLGYTF	TGTGCCAGTAGTAGAGGGGACAGGGGATCTCTTGGCTACACCTTC	NA	TRBD1	TRBV19	TRBJ1-2
CAINLGTGGRAKGYTF	TGTGCCATCAACCTCGGGACAGGGGGCAGGGCTAAAGGCTACACCTTC	once	TRBD1	TRBV10-3	TRBJ1-2
CASSSLGGSLVEAFF	TGTGCCAGCAGCTCCCTGGGAGGAAGCCTGGTTGAAGCTTTCTTT	NA	NA	TRBV11-2	TRBJ1-1
CASRLTSYEKLFF	TGCGCCAGCAGACTCACGAGCTATGAAAAACTGTTTTTT	NA	NA	TRBV5-1	TRBJ1-4
CASRGGGAKTQYF	TGTGCCAGCAGGGGCGGGGGGGCCAAGACCCAGTACTTC	NA	TRBD2	TRBV2	TRBJ2-5
CASSLQGAYEQYF	TGCGCCAGCAGCTTGCAGGGGGCATACGAGCAGTACTTC	NA	TRBD1	TRBV5-1	TRBJ2-7
CASSSPGLWGEQYF	TGTGCCAGCAGCTCGCCGGGACTGTGGGGCGAGCAGTACTTC	NA	NA	TRBV7-8	TRBJ2-7
CASSAPRGKAYNEQFF	TGTGCCAGCAGTGCGCCTCGGGGGAAGGCCTACAATGAGCAGTTCTTC	NA	NA	TRBV6-1	TRBJ2-1
CSASKDRNYGYTF	TGCAGTGCTAGTAAAGACAGAAACTATGGCTACACCTTC	NA	NA	TRBV20-1	TRBJ1-2
CASSLEDSPIRF	TGTGCCAGCAGCTTAGAGGACAGCCCGATTCGCTTC	NA	NA	TRBV7-9	TRBJ1-2
CASSSGTGIQETQYF	TGTGCCAGCAGCTCCGGGACAGGGATACAAGAGACCCAGTACTTC	NA	TRBD1	TRBV5-5	TRBJ2-5
CASSTRTGEGTEAFF	TGTGCCAGCAGCACGCGGACAGGGGAGGGCACTGAAGCTTTCTTT	NA	TRBD1	TRBV9	TRBJ1-1
CASSFNIDQPQHF	TGTGCCAGCAGCTTCAACATTGATCAGCCCCAGCATTTT	NA	NA	TRBV5-5	TRBJ1-5
CASSLGVRQEYYGYTF	TGTGCCAGCAGCTTAGGTGTCCGACAGGAGTACTATGGCTACACCTTC	NA	NA	TRBV7-2	TRBJ1-2
CASRRVRNTEAFF	TGTGCCAGCAGGCGGGTGAGGAACACTGAAGCTTTCTTT	NA	NA	TRBV12-3/TRBV12-4	TRBJ1-1
CASSIQGLAGYNEQFF	TGTGCCAGTAGTATCCAAGGACTAGCGGGCTACAATGAGCAGTTCTTC	NA	TRBD2	TRBV19	TRBJ2-1
CASSPDRGSGYTF	TGTGCCAGCTCACCGGACAGGGGCAGCGGCTACACCTTC	NA	TRBD1	TRBV18	TRBJ1-2
CASSLTQGAKEQYF	TGTGCCAGCAGCCTAACACAGGGGGCGAAGGAGCAGTACTTC	NA	TRBD1	TRBV6-5	TRBJ2-7
CASGGASGAGTQYF	TGTGCTAGTGGGGGGGCTAGCGGAGCCGGGACCCAGTACTTC	NA	NA	TRBV12-5	TRBJ2-5